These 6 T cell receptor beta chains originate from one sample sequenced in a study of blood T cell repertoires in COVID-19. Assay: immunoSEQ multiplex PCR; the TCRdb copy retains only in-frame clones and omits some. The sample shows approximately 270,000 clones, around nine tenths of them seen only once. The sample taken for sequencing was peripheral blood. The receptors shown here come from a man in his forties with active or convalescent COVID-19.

The DNA of the CDR3 is TGTGCCAGCAGCCCACGTGGAGCTCCTAGGGGGGGCAATACCGGGGAGCTGTTTTTT. Its protein product is CASSPRGAPRGGNTGELFF. The gene calls are TRBV11-3 and TRBJ2-2, with D maybe TRBD2 (7 bases). The V and J ends lost 5 bases and 5 bases respectively, with 27 bases between them. The length of the CDR3 is 19 residues. Germline loops: CDR1 SGHNT, CDR2 YENEEA.

DNA of the CDR3: TGTGCTAGTGGTTTGGGACTCATGAACACTGAAGCTTTCTTT. Its translation: CASGLGLMNTEAFF. The J gene is TRBJ1-1, the V gene TRBV12-5, with D hard to call. Trimming cost V 1 base and J 0 bases, with 6 bases left between them. This CDR3 is built from 14 residues. CDR1 LGHNT and CDR2 FRNRAP come from the germline V gene.

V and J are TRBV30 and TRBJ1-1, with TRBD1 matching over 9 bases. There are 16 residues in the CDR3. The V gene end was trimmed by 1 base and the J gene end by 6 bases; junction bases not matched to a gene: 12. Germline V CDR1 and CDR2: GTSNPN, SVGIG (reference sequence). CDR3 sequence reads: CAWSARDRAGGAEAFF. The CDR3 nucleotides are TGTGCCTGGAGTGCCCGGGACAGGGCGGGAGGCGCTGAAGCTTTCTTT.

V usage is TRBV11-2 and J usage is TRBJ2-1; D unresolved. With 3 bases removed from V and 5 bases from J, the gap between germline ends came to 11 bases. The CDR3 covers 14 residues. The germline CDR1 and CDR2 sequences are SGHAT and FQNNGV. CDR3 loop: CASSLRIGDNEQFF. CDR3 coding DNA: TGTGCCAGCAGCTTGAGGATAGGAGACAATGAGCAGTTCTTC.

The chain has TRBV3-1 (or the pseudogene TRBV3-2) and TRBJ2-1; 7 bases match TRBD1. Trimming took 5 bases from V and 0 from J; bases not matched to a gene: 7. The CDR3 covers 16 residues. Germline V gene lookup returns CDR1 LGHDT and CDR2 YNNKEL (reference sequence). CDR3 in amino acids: CASSKLQGRSYNEQFF. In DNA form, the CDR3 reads TGTGCCAGCAGCAAATTACAGGGGCGCTCCTACAATGAGCAGTTCTTC.

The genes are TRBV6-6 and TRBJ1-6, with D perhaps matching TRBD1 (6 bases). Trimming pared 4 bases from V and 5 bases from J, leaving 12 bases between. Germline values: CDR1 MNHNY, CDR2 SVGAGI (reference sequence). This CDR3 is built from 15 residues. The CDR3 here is CASSSRDTDNSPLHF. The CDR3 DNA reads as TGTGCCAGCAGTTCTCGGGACACAGATAATTCACCCCTCCACTTT.